This T cell receptor (beta chain) was recorded in a study of T cells in Graves' hyperthyroidism and ophthalmopathy. Overall study: Prior to any treatment, at the point of initial diagnosis, peripheral blood was collected. Whole-study findings and limits: The model predicted ophthalmopathy a median 6.5 months before onset. Most expanded thyroid clonotypes above 0.001 also appeared in blood.

This clonotype was found many times. Antigen: not known. Germline V CDR1 and CDR2: SGHTA, FQGTGA. The junction had 5 bases not matched to a gene; V was cut back by 4 bases and J by 8 bases. This CDR3 contains 14 residues. The source material, RNA transcripts, was used to amplify TCR beta CDR3 regions. First-round RT-PCR of the TCR CDR3 relied on the HTBI primer set. TCRdb recomputed calls from the multiplex PCR reads with MiXCR, one row per CDR3 protein. The table records nearly 750,000 distinct CDR3 sequences, 35% of them present only once. Fresh peripheral blood, about 9.6 ml, yielded the PBMCs. This chain joins TRBV7-3 and TRBJ1-6; the match to TRBD1 covers 7 bases. Sequenced sample: blood. This receptor was identified in a woman aged 40 to 50 with Graves' hyperthyroidism. CDR3 residues: CASSWGRGDSPLHF. In nucleotides, the CDR3 is TGTGCCAGCAGCTGGGGCAGGGGGGATTCACCCCTCCACTTT.